The source of this T cell receptor beta chain is a study of spatial heterogeneity in lung cancer. Each CDR3 protein is one row after TCRdb ran MiXCR on the 5' RACE reads. The sample comprises about 50,000 distinct CDR3 sequences, 7.5% to 9% of which are singletons, and about 13% rests with the top ten. Sample time point: sample taken at primary tumor resection. Frozen PBMC, nontumor lung or tumor provided whole RNA, which was sequenced unsorted. The donors were fewer than 80 patients with non-small cell lung cancer that was early-stage and untreated. This clonotype occurred a few times. The target antigen is unknown. General study results and limits: Among blood samples, ubiquitous expanded tumor TCRs appeared more at resection than at follow-up.

The CDR3 extends over 16 amino acids. Germline CDR1 SGHTA, CDR2 FQGNSA. Trimming removed 1 base from V and 3 bases from J, with 14 bases in between. The sequences come from PBMCs, collected at surgery. The J gene is TRBJ2-3, the V gene TRBV7-2; D tentatively fits TRBD1 or TRBD2 (5 bases each). The TCR comes from a female donor with early-stage non-small cell lung cancer. CDR3 DNA sequence: TGTGCCAGCAGCTTAGGGGGGTTCCTCAGGACAGATACGCAGTATTTT. Translated: CASSLGGFLRTDTQYF.